This T cell receptor (beta chain) appears in the sequencing data of a study of chemoradiotherapy in HPV16-positive cancers. On the study more broadly: Candidate HPV-specific T-cell clones and common TCR motifs came from functional assays in two HPV16-positive patients.

V was pared by 4 bases and J by 4 bases, with 13 bases of the junction left unmatched. Germline lookup yields CDR1 LNHDA and CDR2 SQIVND (reference sequence). The CDR3 contains 18 residues. Repeated repertoire sampling spanned the course of chemoradiotherapy. Clones were read by immunoSEQ multiplex PCR, and TCRdb kept only the in-frame ones, dropping some. The data show more than 25,000 clones, over 90% seen once. Overall study findings and caveats: Candidate HPV-specific clones and E7-related TCR motifs grew in tumor during treatment. In HPV16-positive patients, HPV-responsive T-cell expansion tracked better recurrence-free survival.

Turning to this clone: What it binds is unknown.

Sequencing was performed on blood, taken from a patient who underwent chemoradiotherapy. This TCR was sampled from a human donor with HPV-associated anogenital cancer. The chain couples TRBV19 to TRBJ2-5; 12 positions match TRBD1. The CDR3 DNA is TGTGCCAGTAGTACCCCGGGACAGGGGGCTGTTGACGGAGAGACCCAGTACTTC. Protein sequence: CASSTPGQGAVDGETQYF. Using reference TRBV19 and TRBJ2-5 for the parts outside the CDR3, the full variable domain is DGGITQSPKYLFRKEGQNVTLSCEQNLNHDAMYWYRQDPGQGLRLIYYSQIVNDFQKGDIAEGYSVSREKKESFPLTVTSAQKNPTAFYLCASSTPGQGAVDGETQYFGPGTRLLVL.